These 12 T cell receptor beta chains were sequenced from one sample in a study of blood T cell repertoires in COVID-19. Assay used: immunoSEQ multiplex PCR; TCRdb lists only in-frame clones, some missing. The sample has 250,000 to 350,000 clones; 88% are singletons. Material for sequencing was peripheral blood. Source of these receptors: a woman aged 45 to 65 with active or convalescent COVID-19.

The chain joins TRBV2 to TRBJ1-2; 7 bases map to TRBD1. The CDR3 has 13 residues. The germline V gene encodes CDR1 SNHLY and CDR2 FYNNEI. The V segment lost 4 bases and the J segment 2 bases; nucleotides outside the gene matches: 1. This CDR3 reads CASSGGQNYGYTF. The CDR3 nucleotides read TGTGCCAGCAGTGGGGGACAGAACTATGGCTACACCTTC.

A remark on this clone: Mismatch with germline at one junction end may stem from a read error. The J gene is TRBJ2-7, the V gene TRBV9, with 9 bases lining up with TRBD2. Looked up from germline, CDR1 is SGDLS and CDR2 is YYNGEE. The CDR3 consists of 15 residues. Here the CDR3 reads CASSLTGTSPYEQYF. CDR3 DNA: TGTGCCAGCAGCTTAACCGGGACTAGCCCCTATGAGCAGTACTTC.

This clone was observed a single time. The chain carries TRBV24-1 and TRBJ1-5; D is possibly TRBD1 (6 bases). Germline V lookup: CDR1 KGHDR, CDR2 SFDVKD. The CDR3 extends over 13 amino acids. V lost 9 bases, J lost 6 bases, and 14 bases lay in between. CDR3 sequence reads: CATGQRDSQPQHF. The CDR3 nucleotides are TGTGCCACCGGACAGCGAGACAGTCAGCCCCAGCATTTT.

On this clone: Other DNA sequences in this sample translate to the same CDR3. The chain has TRBV7-9 and TRBJ2-7; TRBD2 matches at 8 bases. V dropped 7 bases and J dropped 2; count of bases not matched to a gene: 10. Germline V gene data show CDR1 as SEHNR and CDR2 as FQNEAQ (reference sequence). This CDR3 has 15 residues. CDR3 in amino acids: CASTPGDGRAYEQYF. CDR3 bases: TGTGCCAGCACCCCCGGGGACGGGAGGGCCTACGAGCAGTACTTC.

V usage is TRBV7-8 and J usage is TRBJ2-1; unclear D gene. V shed 5 bases and J shed 6 bases, with 5 bases lying between them. Germline lookup yields CDR1 SGHVS and CDR2 FQNEAQ. This CDR3 has 11 residues. The CDR3 loop reads CASSHSNEQFF. In DNA, the CDR3 is TGTGCCAGCAGCCACAGCAATGAGCAGTTCTTC.

This sequence joins TRBV7-2 and TRBJ1-1; 11 bases align to TRBD1. The germline V gene encodes CDR1 SGHTA and CDR2 FQGNSA. This CDR3 is built from 15 residues. The V and J ends lost 5 bases and 1 base, in that order; junction bases with no gene match: 3. The CDR3 here is CASSRDRGGNTEAFF. As DNA, the CDR3 is TGTGCCAGCAGCCGGGACAGGGGGGGGAACACTGAAGCTTTCTTT.

The V call is TRBV6-2 or TRBV6-3, the J call TRBJ2-7, with 8 bases fitting TRBD1. After removal of 6 bases from V and 5 bases from J, the junction contained 9 bases not matched to a gene. Germline-derived CDR1 and CDR2 are MNHEY and SVGEGT. This CDR3 comprises 14 residues. Here the CDR3 DNA reads TGTGCCAGCAGCCTCCGGCAGGGGGCCGACGAGCAGTACTTC. This translates into CASSLRQGADEQYF.

This chain connects TRBV4-2 to TRBJ2-2; 11 positions match TRBD2. V lost 3 bases and J lost 0; bases outside the gene matches: 15. Germline values: CDR1 LGHNA, CDR2 YNFKEQ. The CDR3 totals 21 residues. CDR3 amino acids: CASSHPSPLAGGAANTGELFF. In DNA, the CDR3 is TGTGCCAGCAGCCATCCAAGCCCCCTAGCGGGGGGTGCCGCGAACACCGGGGAGCTGTTTTTT.

The chain has TRBV6-2 or TRBV6-3 and TRBJ1-1; D uncertain. V was cut by 2 bases and J by 9 bases, with 7 bases left in between. This CDR3 has 11 residues. Germline V lookup: CDR1 MNHEY, CDR2 SVGEGT. CDR3 loop: CASSYGPKAFF. In nucleotides, the CDR3 is TGTGCCAGCAGTTACGGGCCTAAAGCTTTCTTT.

The chain is built from TRBV4-3 and TRBJ1-2; TRBD1 aligns across 7 bases. The V segment lost 4 bases and the J segment 1 base; nucleotides outside the gene matches: 9. CDR1 and CDR2 from the germline V gene are LGHNA and YSLEER. The CDR3 runs 16 residues. CDR3 nucleotides: TGCGCCAGCAGCCGACACAGGGGACAGTATAACTATGGCTACACCTTC. Translated: CASSRHRGQYNYGYTF.

This clone has only one observation. This rearrangement joins TRBV19 to TRBJ1-4; 8 bases map to TRBD1. J lost 3 bases, V lost 3 bases, and 6 bases had no gene match. CDR1 and CDR2 (germline): LNHDA, SQIVND (reference sequence). The CDR3 is 16 residues long. CDR3 in DNA: TGTGCCAGTAGTATGGACAGGGCCCGATCTAATGAAAAACTGTTTTTT. Its translation is CASSMDRARSNEKLFF.

This sequence joins TRBV6-5 and TRBJ2-5; 14 nucleotides line up with TRBD2. This CDR3 spans 14 amino acids. The V segment lost 6 bases and the J segment 5 bases; nucleotides outside the gene matches: 2. CDR1 is MNHEY and CDR2 is SVGAGI in the germline V gene. CDR3 DNA sequence: TGTGCCAGCAGGACTAGCGGGGGGGCGGAGACCCAGTACTTC. Translation: CASRTSGGAETQYF.